This is a list of T cell receptor beta chains from one sample in a study of T cell changes during pregnancy in multiple sclerosis. TCRdb's table, derived via immunoSEQ multiplex PCR, lists solely in-frame clones and lacks some. Counted here are around 70,000 clones, about 92% occurring once; the ten biggest clones make up over 2%. The starting material was peripheral blood, obtained before pregnancy. These receptors all come from a female donor with multiple sclerosis, enrolled in a pregnancy study. Each CDR3 is given with its conserved first and last residue. The D gene is left open where the match is weak.

V	J	D	CDR3
TRBV29-1	TRBJ2-7	NA	CSVEEVHEQYF
TRBV7-6	TRBJ2-3	NA	CASSLAGGRDTQYF
TRBV6-1	TRBJ2-3	NA	CASSSSSPRDTQYF
TRBV7-9	TRBJ2-5	NA	CASSLVGRADETQYF
TRBV30	TRBJ2-7	NA	CAWSVRQGYEQYF
TRBV18	TRBJ2-3	TRBD1	CASSPTRTGGTDTQYF
TRBV2	TRBJ2-7	NA	CATQGINPYEQYF
TRBV5-5	TRBJ2-3	TRBD2	CASSLGLAGYTDTQYF
TRBV5-8	TRBJ2-1	NA	CASSLKYINEQFF
TRBV11-2	TRBJ2-7	TRBD2	CASSLVLAGAGFSEQYF
TRBV7-3	TRBJ2-7	TRBD2	CASSPRPILAGAHEQYF
TRBV11-3	TRBJ2-1	TRBD2	CASSLGASGSSNEQFF
TRBV7-9	TRBJ1-1	TRBD1	CASSFGQGSGTEAFF
TRBV19	TRBJ2-1	TRBD2	CASSIGPGLADNEQFF
TRBV27	TRBJ2-3	TRBD2	CASASASGGFTDTQYF
TRBV4-2	TRBJ1-1	TRBD1	CASSFRDSAEAFF
TRBV25-1	TRBJ1-2	NA	CASSDRAGLIVGGYTF
TRBV4-2	TRBJ1-1	NA	CASSQEGYRGNTEAFF
TRBV12-5	TRBJ2-2	NA	CASSLGGPTYTGELFF
TRBV15	TRBJ2-7	NA	CATSREAPVAYEQYF
TRBV19	TRBJ2-1	TRBD2	CASKLAGAHNEQFF
TRBV19	TRBJ2-5	NA	CASSKGGSQETQYF
TRBV19	TRBJ1-5	NA	CASSMRFNQPQHF
TRBV15	TRBJ2-7	TRBD2	CATSRDLRGALAHEQYF
TRBV19	TRBJ2-1	NA	CASTLSGSSYNEQFF
TRBV5-6	TRBJ2-1	TRBD1	CASSNVQGAARNEQFF